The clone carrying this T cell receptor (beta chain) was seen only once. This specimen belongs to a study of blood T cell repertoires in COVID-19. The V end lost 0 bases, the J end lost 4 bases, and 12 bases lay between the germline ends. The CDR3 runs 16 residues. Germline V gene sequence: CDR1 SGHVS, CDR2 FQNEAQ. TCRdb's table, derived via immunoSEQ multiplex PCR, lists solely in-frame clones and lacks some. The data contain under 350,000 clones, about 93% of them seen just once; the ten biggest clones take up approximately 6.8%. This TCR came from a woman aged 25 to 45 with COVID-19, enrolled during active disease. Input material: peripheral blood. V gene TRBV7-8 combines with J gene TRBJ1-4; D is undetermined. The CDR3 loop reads CASSLALTSINEKLFF. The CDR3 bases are TGTGCCAGCAGCTTAGCCCTGACATCCATTAATGAAAAACTGTTTTTT.